Each of the 6 T cell receptor beta chains below was sequenced from the same sample in a study of cytomegalovirus exposure and HLA in healthy donors (dated by TCRdb to 2017 to 2019). Library prep was done by the immunoSEQ multiplex PCR assay. For the multiplex PCR, a mixture combining 60 forward primers for TCR Vbeta segments and 13 reverse primers for TCR Jbeta segments was used. The source is immuneACCESS, and TCRdb retained only in-frame sequences with V and J called. Part of the clones is not carried over; for the studies checked, unresolved V genes explain less than half of this, and the remainder is unexplained. The sample table shows about 160,000 clones, and roughly 85% are seen once. The ten largest account for about 2.2% of the sample. The sequencing sample was made of PBMCs. All receptors derive from a man aged 40-55 years in good health and CMV-seronegative.

J is TRBJ2-7 and V is TRBV10-3, with 10 bases identical to TRBD2. This CDR3 comprises 13 residues. Trimming cost V 11 bases and J 4 bases; bases outside gene matches: 8. Germline lookup yields CDR1 ENHRY and CDR2 SYGVKD. The CDR3 DNA is TGTGCCTCGGCCGGGACTAGCGCATACGAGCAGTACTTC. Its translation is CASAGTSAYEQYF.

This chain connects TRBV6-5 to TRBJ2-3; a possible D gene is TRBD2 (6 bases). The CDR3 runs 14 residues. Germline CDR1 and CDR2: MNHEY and SVGAGI. Trimming removed 5 bases at V and 8 bases at J, with 17 bases between. For the CDR3, the DNA is TGTGCCAGCAGTGGGGGACTTTTACTGGGTACGCAGTATTTT. It encodes CASSGGLLLGTQYF.

The chain carries TRBV28 and TRBJ2-5, with 7 nucleotides matching TRBD1. J lost 5 bases, V lost 5 bases, and 20 bases had no gene match. Germline values: CDR1 MDHEN, CDR2 SYDVKM. The CDR3 is 18 amino acids. CDR3 bases: TGTGCCAGCAGTCCCGAGACCATCTTTAAGGGGGCTAAGGAGACCCAGTACTTC. This gives the protein CASSPETIFKGAKETQYF. The variable domain in full, with the rest retrieved from reference TRBV28 and TRBJ2-5, is DVKVTQSSRYLVKRTGEKVFLECVQDMDHENMFWYRQDPGLGLRLIYFSYDVKMKEKGDIPEGYSVSREKKERFSLILESASTNQTSMYLCASSPETIFKGAKETQYFGPGTRLLVL.

There are a few counts of this clone. The J gene is TRBJ2-3, the V gene TRBV28, with 7 bases aligning to TRBD2. CDR1 and CDR2 from the germline V gene are MDHEN and SYDVKM. CDR3 size: 15 residues. V lost 6 bases to trimming and J lost 5 bases; unmatched junction nucleotides: 11. The CDR3 DNA sequence: TGTGCCAGCAGGGCTGGGGCGGGAGCAGGAGATACGCAGTATTTT. Its protein is CASRAGAGAGDTQYF.

This rearrangement joins TRBV6-5 to TRBJ2-5, with TRBD1 matching 10 bases. The J call is uncertain, as TRBJ2-7 better fits the DNA end. This CDR3 region has 13 residues. Germline V gene sequence: CDR1 MNHEY, CDR2 SVGAGI. CDR3 region: CASSGTGAHEQYF. CDR3 sequence (DNA): TGTGCCAGCTCCGGGACAGGGGCCCACGAGCAGTACTTC.

This clone was seen once. Other DNA sequences in this sample translate to the same CDR3. The chain is built from TRBV6-6 and TRBJ2-1, with D perhaps matching TRBD2 (7 bases). CDR1 is MNHNY, CDR2 SVGAGI, per germline (reference sequence). The ends were cut back, 0 bases at V and 6 bases at J, with 12 bases in the middle. The CDR3 consists of 15 residues. CDR3 sequence reads: CASSYSGGGGNEQFF. The CDR3 nucleotides read TGTGCCAGCAGTTACTCGGGGGGAGGGGGCAATGAGCAGTTCTTC.